Shown below are 9 T cell receptor beta chains from a single sample sequenced in a study of blood T cell repertoires in COVID-19. The data were produced by immunoSEQ multiplex PCR, yet TCRdb's version contains in-frame clones alone and is incomplete. This sample has around 300,000 clones, with roughly nine tenths found just once. Sequencing input: peripheral blood. These receptors were obtained from a man between 45 and 60 years old with acute or convalescent COVID-19.

CDR3 in DNA: TGTGCCAGCAGTGGCCTGGCAGAGACCCAGTACTTC. Protein sequence: CASSGLAETQYF. The rearrangement links TRBV2 to TRBJ2-5, with unresolved D. The CDR3 extends over 12 amino acids. Per the germline V gene, CDR1 is SNHLY and CDR2 is FYNNEI. The ends were cut back, 4 bases at V and 4 bases at J, with 7 bases in the middle.

About this clone itself: The same CDR3 can be traced to other DNA sequences in this sample. The chain uses TRBV6-6 and TRBJ1-5; D remains unclear. The V gene lost 0 bases and the J gene lost 1 base, with 4 bases spanning the gap. The CDR3 runs to 14 residues. Germline-derived CDR1 and CDR2 are MNHNY and SVGAGI (reference sequence). The CDR3 loop is CASSYSESNQPQHF. DNA of the CDR3: TGTGCCAGCAGTTACTCGGAGAGCAATCAGCCCCAGCATTTT.

The chain joins TRBV5-1 to TRBJ2-3; TRBD1 matches 7 bases. V lost 4 bases to trimming and J lost 10 bases; unmatched junction nucleotides: 12. The CDR3 is 14 residues long. The germline V gene encodes CDR1 SGHRS and CDR2 YFSETQ. The CDR3 sequence is CASSPGTASDAQYF. The CDR3 coding sequence is TGCGCCAGCAGCCCGGGGACAGCATCTGATGCGCAGTATTTT.

The chain recombines TRBV3-1 (or the pseudogene TRBV3-2) with TRBJ2-1, with TRBD1 matching over 11 bases. The CDR3 is made up of 18 amino acids. V dropped 3 bases and J dropped 9; count of bases not matched to a gene: 16. CDR1 LGHDT and CDR2 YNNKEL come from the germline V gene (reference sequence). As DNA, the CDR3 is TGTGCCAGCAGCCATCCCTGGGGCACCGGGACAGGGGGTACTGAGCAGTTCTTC. Protein: CASSHPWGTGTGGTEQFF.

J is TRBJ2-2 and V is TRBV29-1, with unresolved D. The CDR3 is 12 residues long. The germline CDR1 and CDR2 sequences are SQVTM and ANQGSEA. Trimming stripped 4 bases from V and 4 bases from J, with 7 bases between. The CDR3 here is CSVVAVTGELFF. The CDR3, as DNA: TGCAGCGTTGTGGCAGTCACCGGGGAGCTGTTTTTT.

The V and J genes are TRBV5-5 and TRBJ1-6; 9 bases line up with TRBD1. The germline gives CDR1 SGHKS, CDR2 YYEKEE (reference sequence). V was clipped by 3 bases and J by 8 bases; unmatched bases: 3. This CDR3 spans 14 amino acids. The chain's CDR3 is CASSSGDRDSPLHF. The CDR3 bases are TGTGCCAGCAGCTCAGGGGACAGGGATTCACCCCTCCACTTT.

This clone was recorded many times. The chain uses TRBV6-2 or TRBV6-3 and TRBJ1-2, with D possibly being TRBD1 (6 bases). Looked up from germline, CDR1 is MNHEY and CDR2 is SVGEGT. Trimming took off 7 bases at V and 6 bases at J, with 18 bases between the two ends. The CDR3 covers 14 residues. The CDR3 region is CASTPRLGGDGYTF. CDR3 in DNA: TGTGCCAGCACCCCCCGGTTAGGGGGAGATGGCTACACCTTC.

V usage is TRBV19 and J usage is TRBJ1-1; 9 bases fit TRBD1. CDR3 length equals 14 residues. Per the germline V gene, CDR1 is LNHDA and CDR2 is SQIVND (reference sequence). V lost 3 bases, J lost 5 bases, and 4 bases stayed unmatched. CDR3 sequence (DNA): TGTGCCAGTAGTATGGACAGGGGAGGAACTGAAGCTTTCTTT. As protein: CASSMDRGGTEAFF.

The V gene is TRBV5-1, the J gene TRBJ2-5, with a weak D call TRBD2 (5 bases). Germline loops: CDR1 SGHRS, CDR2 YFSETQ. V gave up 0 bases and J gave up 2 bases, with 14 bases separating them. The CDR3 runs to 16 residues. The CDR3 reads CASSLAPSRIQETQYF. CDR3 in DNA: TGCGCCAGCAGCTTGGCCCCTAGCCGAATTCAAGAGACCCAGTACTTC.